A single sample gave rise to the 6 T cell receptor beta chains below, sequenced in a study of neurological immune-mediated disorders. TCRdb redid the calling of the 5' RACE reads with MiXCR, one entry per CDR3 protein. The data show roughly 76,000 distinct CDR3 sequences, 14% seen once. The sequenced sample was PBMCs. All receptors derive from a woman between 45 and 60 years old in good health.

This clonotype was observed a few times. CDR3 coding DNA: TGCAGTGCTAGAGATGCCCGTCTCGGGGAGCCCACCGGGGAGCTGTTTTTT. This translates into CSARDARLGEPTGELFF. The gene calls are TRBV20-1 and TRBJ2-2, with TRBD2 as a possible D gene (5 bases). The CDR3 loop spans 17 amino acids. Trimming took off 0 bases at V and 4 bases at J, with 18 bases between the two ends. The germline CDR1 and CDR2 sequences are DFQATT and SNEGSKA (reference sequence).

In this sample, this clonotype turned up many times. The chain joins TRBV18 to TRBJ2-3; 15 nucleotides match TRBD2. The V segment lost 3 bases and the J segment 6 bases; nucleotides outside the gene matches: 10. Germline V lookup: CDR1 KGHSH, CDR2 LQKENI. The CDR3 is 18 residues long. In nucleotides, the CDR3 is TGTGCCAGCTCACCCCGCGGACTAGCGGGGGGGCAATCGGATACGCAGTATTTT. Encoded protein: CASSPRGLAGGQSDTQYF.

This clonotype appeared many times. The chain is built from TRBV12-3 or TRBV12-4 and TRBJ2-5, with D perhaps matching TRBD1 (6 bases). This CDR3 is built from 14 residues. The germline V and J ends were trimmed by 3 bases and 5 bases, with 13 bases remaining between them. Written as DNA, the CDR3 is TGTGCCAGCAGTTTTACAGGGTCGGAGGAGACCCAGTACTTC. It yields the protein CASSFTGSEETQYF.

This clonotype was counted many times. The chain recombines TRBV27 with TRBJ1-1; no reliable D call. Looked up from germline, CDR1 is MNHEY and CDR2 is SMNVEV (reference sequence). The germline V and J ends were trimmed by 3 bases and 6 bases, with 14 bases remaining between them. The CDR3 has 14 amino acids. Here the CDR3 reads CASSLGTRRAEAFF. In DNA, the CDR3 is TGTGCCAGCAGTTTGGGCACCCGAAGGGCTGAAGCTTTCTTT.

This clonotype came up many times. The chain joins TRBV5-1 to TRBJ1-2, with D perhaps TRBD1 (5 bases). V was trimmed by 0 bases and J by 5 bases, leaving 8 bases between them. The CDR3 covers 13 residues. Germline CDR1 reads SGHRS; CDR2 reads YFSETQ. The chain's CDR3 is CASSLGQQYGYTF. For the CDR3, the DNA is TGCGCCAGCAGCTTGGGACAGCAATATGGCTACACCTTC. Full variable domain (outside the CDR3, taken from reference TRBV5-1 and TRBJ1-2): KAGVTQTPRYLIKTRGQQVTLSCSPISGHRSVSWYQQTPGQGLQFLFEYFSETQRNKGNFPGRFSGRQFSNSRSEMNVSTLELGDSALYLCASSLGQQYGYTFGSGTRLTVV.

This clonotype showed up just a few times. The V call is TRBV27, the J call TRBJ2-3; 8 nucleotides agree with TRBD2. The ends lost 0 bases at V and 2 bases at J; junction bases unmatched: 4. The CDR3 is 16 amino acids. Germline CDR1 MNHEY, CDR2 SMNVEV (reference sequence). The CDR3 nucleotides are TGTGCCAGCAGTTTATCGGCGGGAGGCCTCACAGATACGCAGTATTTT. Translating it yields CASSLSAGGLTDTQYF.